Shown below are 28 T cell receptor beta chains from a single sample sequenced in a study of blood T cell repertoires in COVID-19. Here immunoSEQ multiplex PCR was the method, and the copy in TCRdb shows in-frame clones only, minus some. Of about 64,000 clones in the sample, 82% were seen once. Specimen: peripheral blood. These receptors all stem from a human donor in a cohort sampled during active COVID-19.

CDR3 nucleotides: TGCGCCAGCAGCCAAGAAGGACAGAACTTCAATGAGCAGTTCTTC. Protein product: CASSQEGQNFNEQFF. The chain employs TRBV4-1 and TRBJ2-1; the D gene is possibly TRBD1 (6 bases). CDR3 length equals 15 residues. Germline CDR1 MGHRA, CDR2 YSYEKL. Between the trimmed V and J ends, which lost 0 bases and 6 bases, there was a span of 12 bases.

The chain links TRBV5-6 to TRBJ2-1; 7 nucleotides agree with TRBD2. The CDR3 is made up of 17 amino acids. V shed 0 bases and J 0 bases; nucleotides not matched to a gene: 6. CDR1 is SGHDT and CDR2 is YYEEEE in the germline V gene. In nucleotides, the CDR3 is TGTGCCAGCAGCTTGGTTGACGGGAGGCCCTCCTACAATGAGCAGTTCTTC. Its protein is CASSLVDGRPSYNEQFF.

The V gene is TRBV3-1 (or the pseudogene TRBV3-2), the J gene TRBJ2-1; weak D call: TRBD2 (5 bases). Germline V gene lookup returns CDR1 LGHDT and CDR2 YNNKEL (reference sequence). Trimming shortened V by 0 bases and J by 4 bases, and 13 bases separated the two germline ends. This CDR3 is built from 16 residues. CDR3 DNA: TGTGCCAGCAGCCAAGAGCAAGCGGAAAGGTACAATGAGCAGTTCTTC. Protein: CASSQEQAERYNEQFF.

The chain links TRBV5-5 to TRBJ2-3, with TRBD2 matching 9 bases. Trimming at V came to 6 bases and at J to 2 bases, leaving 7 bases not matched to a gene. This CDR3 contains 15 residues. Germline CDR1 SGHKS, CDR2 YYEKEE (reference sequence). In DNA form, the CDR3 reads TGTGCCAGCATTCTTCGGACTAGCGTCACAGATACGCAGTATTTT. It codes for CASILRTSVTDTQYF.

The chain couples TRBV30 to TRBJ1-3, with D hard to call. Trimming took 4 bases from V and 3 from J, leaving 10 bases between them. Germline CDR1 and CDR2: GTSNPN and SVGIG (reference sequence). CDR3 length: 13 amino acids. The CDR3 nucleotides are TGTGCCTGGACTGCGTTTGGTGGAAACACCATATATTTT. This codes for CAWTAFGGNTIYF.

The gene calls are TRBV10-1 and TRBJ1-1; 8 positions match TRBD1. Per the germline V gene, CDR1 is WNHNN and CDR2 is SYGVQD (reference sequence). The CDR3 runs 15 residues. With V trimmed by 3 bases and J by 6 bases, 9 bases remained unmatched. The CDR3, as DNA: TGCGCCAGCAGTGAAAGGACAGGGAGTGGCGCTGAAGCTTTCTTT. As protein: CASSERTGSGAEAFF.

This clone is classed as medium-sized. The CDR3 DNA sequence: TGTGCCAGCAGCTTAGCCGCCGCAGGGTGGTTTGAGACCCAGTACTTC. The encoded protein is CASSLAAAGWFETQYF. The V call is TRBV7-8, the J call TRBJ2-5, with D tentatively TRBD1 (5 bases). Looked up from germline, CDR1 is SGHVS and CDR2 is FQNEAQ. The CDR3 is 16 amino acids. V lost 0 bases and J 5 bases, leaving 16 bases between the germline ends.

The V and J genes are TRBV7-6 and TRBJ2-6, with a possible D match to TRBD2 (5 bases). CDR3 length: 19 amino acids. Trimming took off 0 bases at V and 0 bases at J, with 15 bases between the two ends. Germline-derived CDR1 and CDR2 are SGHVS and FNYEAQ. The CDR3 DNA sequence: TGTGCCAGCAGCTTAGCGCTATCCGGGGAAGACTCTGGGGCCAACGTCCTGACTTTC. It is translated as CASSLALSGEDSGANVLTF. The full variable domain, completed using reference TRBV7-6 and TRBJ2-6, is GAGVSQSPRYKVTKRGQDVALRCDPISGHVSLYWYRQALGQGPEFLTYFNYEAQQDKSGLPNDRFSAERPEGSISTLTIQRTEQRDSAMYRCASSLALSGEDSGANVLTFGAGSRLTVL.

CDR3 amino acids: CASSRLGTETTGELFF. In DNA, the CDR3 is TGTGCCAGCAGTCGTTTGGGGACAGAGACCACCGGGGAGCTGTTTTTT. The chain employs TRBV6-6 and TRBJ2-2; 7 bases fit TRBD1. This CDR3 spans 16 amino acids. Germline values: CDR1 MNHNY, CDR2 SVGAGI (reference sequence). V lost 5 bases, J lost 4 bases, and 10 bases stayed unmatched.

The genes are TRBV2 and TRBJ1-5; D may be TRBD1 (5 bases). The CDR3 is 15 residues long. V was clipped by 4 bases and J by 0 bases, with 10 bases between them. Germline CDR1 and CDR2: SNHLY and FYNNEI. CDR3 sequence (DNA): TGTGCCAGCAGTGGGGCAGGGCGTAGCAATCAGCCCCAGCATTTT. Its translation: CASSGAGRSNQPQHF.

The chain employs TRBV2 and TRBJ1-5, with 12 positions matching TRBD1. The CDR3 is 15 amino acids. The germline gives CDR1 SNHLY, CDR2 FYNNEI. Unmatched junction bases numbered 6, after V lost 6 bases and J lost 6 bases. The chain's CDR3 is CASRGTGGWGQPQHF. CDR3 DNA: TGTGCCAGCAGGGGGACAGGGGGCTGGGGTCAGCCCCAGCATTTT.

This clone was seen at least ten times. This rearrangement joins TRBV7-9 to TRBJ2-3, with 9 bases aligning to TRBD1. Germline CDR1 SEHNR, CDR2 FQNEAQ (reference sequence). The CDR3 runs 16 residues. The trim removed 0 bases at V and 0 bases at J, leaving 1 base unmatched. This CDR3 is CASSLAGTGSTDTQYF. The CDR3 DNA follows: TGTGCCAGCAGCTTAGCGGGGACAGGGAGCACAGATACGCAGTATTTT.

The rearrangement links TRBV27 to TRBJ1-2; D uncertain. Trimming took off 3 bases at V and 0 bases at J, with 8 bases between the two ends. The CDR3 is 14 residues long. From germline, CDR1 is MNHEY and CDR2 SMNVEV (reference sequence). CDR3 DNA: TGTGCCAGCAGTTTCGGCGGGGCTAACTATGGCTACACCTTC. Its protein product is CASSFGGANYGYTF.

This clone was recorded a few times. The J gene is TRBJ1-6, the V gene TRBV7-6, with D perhaps matching TRBD1 (6 bases). V lost 1 base and J lost 9, with 19 bases in between. The CDR3 totals 17 residues. The germline V gene encodes CDR1 SGHVS and CDR2 FNYEAQ. CDR3 sequence (DNA): TGTGCCAGCAGCTTAGGGCCCCTGAGGGGGAGGGCTTCACCCCTCCACTTT. Translated, it gives CASSLGPLRGRASPLHF.

This rearrangement joins TRBV7-8 to TRBJ1-6; D is undetermined. V was clipped by 1 base and J by 11 bases, with 9 bases between them. From germline, CDR1 is SGHVS and CDR2 FQNEAQ. The CDR3 extends over 13 amino acids. CDR3 DNA: TGTGCCAGCAGCTTAGGTCAGTCGACACCCCTCCACTTT. Its protein product is CASSLGQSTPLHF.

This clone was recorded only once. The V gene is TRBV19, the J gene TRBJ2-5; 13 bases are shared with TRBD2. V was clipped by 4 bases and J by 7 bases; unmatched bases: 9. Germline CDR1 is LNHDA and CDR2 is SQIVND (reference sequence). CDR3 length: 16 amino acids. The CDR3 nucleotides read TGTGCCAGTAGTAGCCAGGGACTAGCGGGGATCGGGACCCAGTACTTC. Translated, it gives CASSSQGLAGIGTQYF. The complete variable domain, with remaining parts taken from reference TRBV19 and TRBJ2-5, reads DGGITQSPKYLFRKEGQNVTLSCEQNLNHDAMYWYRQDPGQGLRLIYYSQIVNDFQKGDIAEGYSVSREKKESFPLTVTSAQKNPTAFYLCASSSQGLAGIGTQYFGPGTRLLVL.

This clone was picked up one time. The chain has TRBV7-9 and TRBJ1-1; perhaps TRBD1 as D (6 bases). This CDR3 region has 11 residues. CDR1 SEHNR and CDR2 FQNEAQ come from the germline V gene (reference sequence). Trimming took 6 bases from V and 11 from J, leaving 13 bases between them. CDR3 in DNA: TGTGCCAGCAGAACAGACAGGCTTGCTTTCTTT. Protein product: CASRTDRLAFF.

This clone was counted once. CDR3 loop: CASSYADYEETQYF. The CDR3 bases are TGTGCCAGCAGTTATGCGGACTACGAGGAGACCCAGTACTTC. The V gene is TRBV7-9, the J gene TRBJ2-5; D is perhaps TRBD2 (6 bases). The V gene lost 6 bases and the J gene lost 5 bases, with 16 bases spanning the gap. From germline, CDR1 is SEHNR and CDR2 FQNEAQ (reference sequence). CDR3 length equals 14 residues.

The chain employs TRBV29-1 and TRBJ2-3; D is possibly TRBD1 (5 bases). Germline V gene data show CDR1 as SQVTM and CDR2 as ANQGSEA. The V gene lost 4 bases and the J gene lost 3 bases, with 23 bases spanning the gap. The CDR3 length is 17 residues. For the CDR3, the DNA is TGCAGCGTTGGCAAGGGCTCCAGGGCAGGGTGGACAGATACGCAGTATTTT. This encodes CSVGKGSRAGWTDTQYF.

This chain links TRBV14 with TRBJ1-3; 7 nucleotides line up with TRBD1. This CDR3 is 17 amino acids long. The V segment lost 2 bases and the J segment 1 base; nucleotides outside the gene matches: 8. Per the germline V gene, CDR1 is SGHDN and CDR2 is FVKESK. The chain's CDR3 is CASSQNRGFISGNTIYF. The CDR3 region has the DNA TGTGCCAGCAGCCAAAACAGGGGATTTATATCTGGAAACACCATATATTTT.

The sample holds a few counts of this clone. This chain connects TRBV2 to TRBJ1-2; D is ambiguous. V lost 4 bases and J 4 bases, leaving 7 bases between the germline ends. The CDR3 runs to 12 residues. The V gene's germline CDR1 is SNHLY and CDR2 FYNNEI. In DNA form, the CDR3 reads TGTGCCAGCAGTGCGGTGAGCTATGGCTACACCTTC. Its translation is CASSAVSYGYTF.

This chain joins TRBV5-1 and TRBJ2-5; D is unresolved. There are 15 residues in the CDR3. Trimming took 0 bases from V and 3 from J, leaving 12 bases between them. CDR1 SGHRS and CDR2 YFSETQ come from the germline V gene. The CDR3: CASSLEWRSEETQYF. CDR3 nucleotides: TGCGCCAGCAGCTTGGAATGGAGAAGTGAAGAGACCCAGTACTTC.

This clone was observed once. The chain couples TRBV3-1 (or the pseudogene TRBV3-2) to TRBJ1-2, with a possible D match to TRBD1 (6 bases). The CDR3 is made up of 14 amino acids. The V gene lost 4 bases and the J gene lost 2 bases, with 11 bases spanning the gap. CDR1 and CDR2 from the germline V gene are LGHDT and YNNKEL (reference sequence). The CDR3 region is CASSPITGNYGYTF. The CDR3 nucleotides are TGTGCCAGCAGCCCAATCACAGGGAACTATGGCTACACCTTC.

This clone was recorded once. The V gene is TRBV6-6, the J gene TRBJ2-1, with D unclear. Germline V gives CDR1 MNHNY, CDR2 SVGAGI (reference sequence). The CDR3 runs 15 residues. V was pared by 4 bases and J by 0 bases, with 10 bases between. Here the CDR3 reads CASSFEVSSYNEQFF. Here the CDR3 DNA reads TGTGCCAGCAGTTTCGAGGTGAGCTCCTACAATGAGCAGTTCTTC.

This clone was seen more than once but under ten times. V is TRBV5-4 and J is TRBJ1-1; 9 bases are a match to TRBD1. Germline V CDR1 and CDR2: SGHNT, YYREEE (reference sequence). The CDR3 totals 14 residues. The ends lost 3 bases at V and 0 bases at J; junction bases unmatched: 0. The CDR3 loop reads CASSWDRVNTEAFF. The CDR3 DNA sequence: TGTGCCAGCAGCTGGGACAGGGTGAACACTGAAGCTTTCTTT.

This chain links TRBV12-3 or TRBV12-4 with TRBJ1-6; D is unresolved. Between the trimmed V and J ends, which lost 1 base and 7 bases, there was a span of 5 bases. The CDR3 consists of 13 residues. CDR3 nucleotide sequence: TGTGCCAGCAGTTTAGGTCTAAATTCACCCCTCCACTTT. Translated: CASSLGLNSPLHF.

This chain connects TRBV2 to TRBJ1-5; 8 nucleotides agree with TRBD1. V was pared by 3 bases and J by 6 bases, with 4 bases of the junction left unmatched. CDR1 and CDR2 from the germline V gene are SNHLY and FYNNEI. The CDR3 loop spans 14 amino acids. CDR3 nucleotide sequence: TGTGCCAGCAGTGACCTCAGGGGGCGTCAGCCCCAGCATTTT. Protein sequence: CASSDLRGRQPQHF.

J is TRBJ2-3 and V is TRBV27; 9 bases agree with TRBD2. Trimming removed 7 bases from V and 1 base from J; junction bases left unmatched: 3. The CDR3 totals 14 residues. Germline V gene lookup returns CDR1 MNHEY and CDR2 SMNVEV (reference sequence). The CDR3 spells CASKRTSGTDTQYF. DNA of the CDR3: TGTGCCAGCAAACGGACTAGCGGCACAGATACGCAGTATTTT.